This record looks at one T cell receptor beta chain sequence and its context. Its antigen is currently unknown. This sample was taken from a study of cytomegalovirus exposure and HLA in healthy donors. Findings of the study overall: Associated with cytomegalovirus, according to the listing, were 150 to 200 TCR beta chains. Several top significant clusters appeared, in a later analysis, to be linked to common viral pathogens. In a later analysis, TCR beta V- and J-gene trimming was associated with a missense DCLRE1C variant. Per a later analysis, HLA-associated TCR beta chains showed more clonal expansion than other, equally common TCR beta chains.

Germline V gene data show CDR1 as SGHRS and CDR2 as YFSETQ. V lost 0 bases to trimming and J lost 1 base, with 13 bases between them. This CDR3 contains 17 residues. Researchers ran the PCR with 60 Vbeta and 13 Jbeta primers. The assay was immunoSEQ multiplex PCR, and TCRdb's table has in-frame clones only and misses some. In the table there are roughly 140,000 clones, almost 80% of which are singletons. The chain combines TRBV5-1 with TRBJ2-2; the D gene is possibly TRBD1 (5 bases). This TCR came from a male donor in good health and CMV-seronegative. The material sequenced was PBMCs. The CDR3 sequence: CASSLEGVRLNTGELFF. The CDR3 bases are TGCGCCAGCAGCTTGGAAGGGGTTCGACTGAACACCGGGGAGCTGTTTTTT. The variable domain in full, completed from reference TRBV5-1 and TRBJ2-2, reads KAGVTQTPRYLIKTRGQQVTLSCSPISGHRSVSWYQQTPGQGLQFLFEYFSETQRNKGNFPGRFSGRQFSNSRSEMNVSTLELGDSALYLCASSLEGVRLNTGELFFGEGSRLTVL.